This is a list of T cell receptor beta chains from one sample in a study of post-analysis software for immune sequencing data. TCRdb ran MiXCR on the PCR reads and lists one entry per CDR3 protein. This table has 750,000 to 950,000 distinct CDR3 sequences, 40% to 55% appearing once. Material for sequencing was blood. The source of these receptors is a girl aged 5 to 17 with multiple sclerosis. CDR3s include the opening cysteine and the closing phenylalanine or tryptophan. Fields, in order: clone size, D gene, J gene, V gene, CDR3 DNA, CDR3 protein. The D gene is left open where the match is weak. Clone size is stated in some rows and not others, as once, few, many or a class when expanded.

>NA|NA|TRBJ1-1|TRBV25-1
TGTGCCAGCAGTAAACAGGGCAGGAGCACTGAAGCTTTCTTT
CASSKQGRSTEAFF
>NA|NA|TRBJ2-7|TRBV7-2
TGTGCCAGCAGTTCAAGTGGGGGTCACGTGGGGGGCTCCGAGCAGTACTTC
CASSSSGGHVGGSEQYF
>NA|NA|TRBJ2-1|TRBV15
TGTGCCACCAGCAAACTTGGCGGCAGGCACAGAAACAATGAGCAGTTCTTC
CATSKLGGRHRNNEQFF
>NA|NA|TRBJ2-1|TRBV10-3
TGTGCCATCAGTGAGTCTCAGGGTGTCCATGAGCAGTTCTTC
CAISESQGVHEQFF
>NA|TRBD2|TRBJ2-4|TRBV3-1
TGTGCCAGCAGCCAAGGTGGGACTAGCGGGAGGAGGGACATTCAGTACTTC
CASSQGGTSGRRDIQYF
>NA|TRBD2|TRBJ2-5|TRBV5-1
TGCGCCAGCAGCTTGGACCCACGAGCGGGAGGGCCAATTGACCAAGAGACCCAGTACTTC
CASSLDPRAGGPIDQETQYF
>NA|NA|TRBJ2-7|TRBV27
TGTGCCAGCAGTCCGACTCAACTGGCCTACGAGCAGTACTTC
CASSPTQLAYEQYF
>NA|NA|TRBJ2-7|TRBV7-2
TGTGCCAGCAGCTTAGCGCTGCTCCCTACCTACGAGCAGTACTTC
CASSLALLPTYEQYF
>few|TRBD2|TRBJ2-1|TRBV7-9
TGTGCCAGCAGTATAGCGGGAGTTGGCGGAAATGAGCAGTTCTTC
CASSIAGVGGNEQFF
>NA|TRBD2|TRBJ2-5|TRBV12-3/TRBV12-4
TGTGCCAGCAGTTCTTCCCTCTGGCGGGAGGGCGACTGGACCCAGTACTTC
CASSSSLWREGDWTQYF
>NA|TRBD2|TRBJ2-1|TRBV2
TGTGCCAGCAGCTTACTCGGGACTAGCGGGACTTACAATGAGCAGTTCTTC
CASSLLGTSGTYNEQFF
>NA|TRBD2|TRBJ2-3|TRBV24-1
TGTGCCACCAGTGATAGGACTGGCGGGAGGGATACGCAGTATTTT
CATSDRTGGRDTQYF
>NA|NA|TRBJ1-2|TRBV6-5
TGTGCCAGCGCGGGTCGTCCGCACTATGGCTACACCTTC
CASAGRPHYGYTF
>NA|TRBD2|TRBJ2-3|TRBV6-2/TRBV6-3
TGTGCCAGCAGTCTCGGAGGACTAGCGGGGACGAGTGATACGCAGTATTTT
CASSLGGLAGTSDTQYF
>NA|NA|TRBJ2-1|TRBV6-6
TGTGCCAGCAGTTCCCACAGTGGGATCTACAATGAGCAGTTCTTC
CASSSHSGIYNEQFF
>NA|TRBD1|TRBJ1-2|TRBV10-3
TGTGCCATCAGCGGACAGGGCCCCCACTATGGCTACACCTTC
CAISGQGPHYGYTF
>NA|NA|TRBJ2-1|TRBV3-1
TGTGCCAGCAGCCCAGACGCCGCCCGCAACAATGAGCAGTTCTTC
CASSPDAARNNEQFF
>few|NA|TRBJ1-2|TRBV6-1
TGTGCCAGCAGTCGGGACGGAACCTATGGCTACACCTTC
CASSRDGTYGYTF
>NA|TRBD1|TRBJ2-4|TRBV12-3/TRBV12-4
TGTGCCAGCAGTTTAGCATCAGGGGGCTTTGCCAAAACCATTCAGTACTTC
CASSLASGGFAKTIQYF
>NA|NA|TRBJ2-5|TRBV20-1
TGCAGTGCTAGAGATTACCAGTACCAAGAGACCCAGTACTTC
CSARDYQYQETQYF
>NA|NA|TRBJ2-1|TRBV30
TGTGCCTGGGGTTCCCCGGAGGAGCAGTTCTTC
CAWGSPEEQFF
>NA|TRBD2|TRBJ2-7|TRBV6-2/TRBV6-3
TGTGCCAGCAGTTACCGACTAGCGGGAGGGCCCTACGAGCAGTACTTC
CASSYRLAGGPYEQYF
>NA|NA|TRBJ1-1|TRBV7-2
TGTGCCAGCAGCCACCGGGGTTATGAAGCTTTCTTT
CASSHRGYEAFF
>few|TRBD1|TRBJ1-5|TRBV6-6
TGTGCCAGCAGTCCCGGGACAGGGTTGAGGGATCAGCCCCAGCATTTT
CASSPGTGLRDQPQHF
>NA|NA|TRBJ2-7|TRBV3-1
TGTGCCAGCAGCCAAGGGGAGGGGGGAACCTACGAGCAGTACTTC
CASSQGEGGTYEQYF
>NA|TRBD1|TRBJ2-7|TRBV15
TGTGCCACCAGCATGGGGACAGTCACCTACGAGCAGTACTTC
CATSMGTVTYEQYF
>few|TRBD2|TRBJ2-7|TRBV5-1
TGCGCCAGCAGCTTGGGGCTAGCGGGACGGGTCCAACGCTACGAGCAGTACTTC
CASSLGLAGRVQRYEQYF
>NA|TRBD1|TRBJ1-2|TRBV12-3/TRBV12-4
TGTGCCAGCAGTTTTTGGCCGGGGGGCAGGGGGAACTATGGCTACACCTTC
CASSFWPGGRGNYGYTF
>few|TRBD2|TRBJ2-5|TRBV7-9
TGTGCCAGCAGCAAGACTAGCGGGAGGGCCACAGAGACCCAGTACTTC
CASSKTSGRATETQYF
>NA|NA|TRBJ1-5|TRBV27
TGTGCCAGCAGTCCTTACGGGATTTCGGGTAGCAATCAGCCCCAGCATTTT
CASSPYGISGSNQPQHF
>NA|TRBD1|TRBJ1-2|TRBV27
TGTGCCAGCAGTCCCCGGGACAGGGGGCTTTTCCCCTATGGCTACACCTTC
CASSPRDRGLFPYGYTF
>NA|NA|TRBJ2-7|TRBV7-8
TGTGCCAGCAGCTTAGCGGCCAGTCTCTTCTCCTACGAGCAGTACTTC
CASSLAASLFSYEQYF
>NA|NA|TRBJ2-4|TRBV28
TGTGCCAGCGGGTCGCGAGGGGGAGCCAAAAACATTCAGTACTTC
CASGSRGGAKNIQYF
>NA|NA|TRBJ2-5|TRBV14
TGTGCCAGCAGCCAAGATCCCGACGTATGGCGATTGGAAGAGACCCAGTACTTC
CASSQDPDVWRLEETQYF
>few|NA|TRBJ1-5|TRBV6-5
TGTGCCAGCAGTTACACAGAGGCTACGGCCCAGCATTTT
CASSYTEATAQHF
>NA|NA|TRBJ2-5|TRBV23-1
TGCGCCAGCAGTCAATCGGAGGGCCAAGAGACCCAGTACTTC
CASSQSEGQETQYF
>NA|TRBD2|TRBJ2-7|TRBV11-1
TGTGCCAGCAGCCTGACTTTAGGACTAGCGGGTGGAACAAGCTCCTACAATGAGCAGTACTTC
CASSLTLGLAGGTSSYNEQYF
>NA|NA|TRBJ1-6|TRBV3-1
TGTGCCAGCAGCCAAGGATGGGACTTGCCCCTCCACTTT
CASSQGWDLPLHF
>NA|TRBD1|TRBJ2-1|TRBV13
TGTGCCAGCAGCCCCCAGACAGGGAGTAATGAGCAGTTCTTC
CASSPQTGSNEQFF
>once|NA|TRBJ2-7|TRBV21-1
TGTGCCAGCAGCAAAGTGAGGCTAGCGGGAGCTCACGAGCAGTACTTC
CASSKVRLAGAHEQYF
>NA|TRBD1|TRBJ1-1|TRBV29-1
TGCAGCGTTGAAGTGGTTTGGCTCGGCAGGGGGGGCACTGAAGCTTTCTTT
CSVEVVWLGRGGTEAFF
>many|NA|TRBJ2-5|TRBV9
TGTGCCAGCAGCCCCCCCGGCCAAGAGACCCAGTACTTC
CASSPPGQETQYF
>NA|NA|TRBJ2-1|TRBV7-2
TGTGCCAGCAGCTTAGCGCAGGCTGAGCAGTTCTTC
CASSLAQAEQFF
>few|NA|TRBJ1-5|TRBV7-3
TGTGCCAGCAGCCCCCCCTTTGGAGTCAATCAGCCCCAGCATTTT
CASSPPFGVNQPQHF
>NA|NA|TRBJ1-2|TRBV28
TGTGCCAGCAGCACTCCAAACTATGGCTACACCTTC
CASSTPNYGYTF
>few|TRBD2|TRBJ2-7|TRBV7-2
TGTGCCAGCAGCATCATAGCGGGAGGGCCCAACGAGCAGTACTTC
CASSIIAGGPNEQYF
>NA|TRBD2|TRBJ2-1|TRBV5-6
TGTGCCAGCAGCTTGGGGGGACTAGCGGGAGTTCGAAACAATGAGCAGTTCTTC
CASSLGGLAGVRNNEQFF